Here is one TCR beta chain with its context. With 4 bases clipped from V and 4 bases from J, the junction kept 20 bases outside the gene matches. The CDR3 runs to 21 residues. Germline values: CDR1 SGHDN, CDR2 FVKESK. Generated by immunoSEQ multiplex PCR, the TCRdb table keeps only in-frame clones and is missing some. The sample shows around 2.5 million clones, approximately 94% of them seen only once. The sample originates from a study of shared clonotypes between healthy human individuals. This sequence joins TRBV14 and TRBJ2-2; 11 bases align to TRBD2. The sequencing input was naive CD4+ T cells from PBMCs. The subset is: CD45RA+ positively selected. This clonotype was obtained from a man between 18 and 35 years old in good health. Some clones in this sample may be carry-over from other donors' samples. CDR3 residues: CASSPLLGVSGRAPSTGELFF. In nucleotides, the CDR3 is TGTGCCAGCAGCCCCTTACTCGGGGTTAGCGGGAGGGCCCCCAGCACCGGGGAGCTGTTTTTT.